Below, one T cell receptor (beta chain) is given with its context. No cognate antigen has been identified for it. No base qualities exist here, and no much larger clone lies one base off it. Collaborating institutions collected whole blood in K2EDTA tubes following their own protocols. For TCRbeta analysis, collaborators shipped samples in one of three forms: frozen whole blood, isolated PBMCs, or DNA extracted from either of those sample types. This sample was included in a study of blood T cell repertoires in COVID-19 (dated by TCRdb to between 2020 and 2021). Turning to the overall study: The collaborator samples originated in the United States, Italy and Spain and spanned the acute and convalescent phases of COVID-19. The material from the prospective study consisted of cDNA or gDNA derived from T cells, B-cell-depleted T cells, or PBMCs. Subjects who had been exposed to COVID-19, were actively infected with it, or had recovered from it provided the deeply sampled blood TCRbeta repertoires that made up the dataset. The repertoires were released in a freely available public database meant as a resource for research on the immune response to SARS-CoV-2. Samples were obtained from the ongoing ImmuneRACE study (first 160 participants) and from about 1,300 subjects provided by 6 global collaborators. Sample metadata almost always included a de-identified subject ID, COVID-19 status, age in years and sex. Where available, HLA class I and class II types were obtained from metadata supplied by the sample provider rather than from assay-based typing.

Taken from cysteine to phenylalanine, the CDR3 has 15 residues. Only CDR3 DNA remains: 45 bases, in frame from the first base. CDR1 and CDR2 (MDHEN, SYDVKM) derive from the germline V gene. Germline trimming amounts to 1 base on V and 3 bases on J, with 4 as the count of junction bases outside the gene matches. The immunoSEQ Assay, a bias-controlled multiplex PCR, was used to amplify TCRbeta CDR3 regions from genomic DNA. In the paper's pipeline: Nucleated cell counts per sample were estimated from amplification of reference gene primers within the assay. To quantify the absolute abundance of each unique TCRbeta CDR3 rearrangement, sequence reads were collapsed and filtered. For each sample, productive Simpson clonality was calculated as the square root of Simpson's diversity index across productive rearrangements. This is the immuneACCESS table as TCRdb keeps it, with only in-frame sequences that have V and J called. A part of the clones is gone; compared with another copy, unresolved V genes explain less than half, and the rest is unexplained. D and trimming were read from the DNA, whereas the V and J calls and clone size are those reported in that table. This sample lists 30,000 to 40,000 clones; nearly 90% were detected once. The ten largest clones take up around 36% of the sample.

What the research found in general, with its limitations: Clinical and demographic metadata were provided uncurated, with the amount varying by source and participant.

The sequence was collected from a man aged 70-80 years with active COVID-19. The sequenced material came from peripheral blood. Here the chain combines TRBV28 and TRBJ2-3, with 7 bases in between that match TRBD1. The nucleotide sequence reads as follows: TGTGCCAGCAGTTTATTGGGGACAGATACAGATACGCAGTATTTT. Its translation is CASSLLGTDTDTQYF.